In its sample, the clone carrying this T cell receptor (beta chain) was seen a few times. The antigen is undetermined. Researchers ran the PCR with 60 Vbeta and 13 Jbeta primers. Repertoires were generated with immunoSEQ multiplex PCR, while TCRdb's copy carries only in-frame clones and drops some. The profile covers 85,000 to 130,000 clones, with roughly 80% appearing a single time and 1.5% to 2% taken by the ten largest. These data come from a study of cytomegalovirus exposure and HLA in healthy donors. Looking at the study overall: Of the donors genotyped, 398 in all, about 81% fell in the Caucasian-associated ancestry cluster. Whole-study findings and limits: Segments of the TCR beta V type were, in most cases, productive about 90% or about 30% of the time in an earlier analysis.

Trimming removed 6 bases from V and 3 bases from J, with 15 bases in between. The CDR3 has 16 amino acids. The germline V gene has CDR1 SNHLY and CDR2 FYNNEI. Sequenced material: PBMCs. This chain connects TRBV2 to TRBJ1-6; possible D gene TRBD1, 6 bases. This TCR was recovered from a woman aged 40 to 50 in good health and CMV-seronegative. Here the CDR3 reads CASRSGQLSYNSPLHF. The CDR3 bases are TGTGCCAGCAGGTCCGGACAGCTTAGCTATAATTCACCCCTCCACTTT.